These 26 T cell receptor beta chains were sequenced from one sample in a study of blood T cell repertoires in COVID-19. Clones were sequenced by immunoSEQ multiplex PCR, and TCRdb holds only the in-frame ones, with some missing. This sample yields a few hundred thousand clones, of which roughly 89% are seen a single time; roughly 4% belongs to the top ten. Input material: peripheral blood. These receptors were collected from a woman aged 55-69 years with COVID-19, enrolled during active disease.

V usage is TRBV2 and J usage is TRBJ2-2; maybe TRBD2 (5 bases). From germline, CDR1 is SNHLY and CDR2 FYNNEI. The CDR3 contains 14 residues. The V gene lost 4 bases and the J gene lost 7 bases, with 13 bases spanning the gap. CDR3 residues: CASSVAGAVGELFF. The CDR3 DNA follows: TGTGCCAGCAGTGTCGCGGGCGCGGTCGGGGAGCTGTTTTTT.

The rearrangement joins TRBV5-8 to TRBJ1-5, with D possibly TRBD1 on 5 matching bases. The CDR3 has 13 amino acids. Trimming shortened V by 2 bases and J by 9 bases, and 12 bases separated the two germline ends. CDR1 is SGHTS and CDR2 is YDEGEE in the germline V gene. The CDR3 sequence: CASSFQNRWPQHF. The CDR3 DNA reads TGTGCCAGCAGCTTCCAAAACAGGTGGCCCCAGCATTTT. Complete variable domain (other parts from reference TRBV5-8 and TRBJ1-5): EAGVTQSPTHLIKTRGQQATLRCSPISGHTSVYWYQQALGLGLQFLLWYDEGEERNRGNFPPRFSGRQFPNYSSELNVNALELEDSALYLCASSFQNRWPQHFGDGTRLSIL.

J is TRBJ1-1 and V is TRBV2; D perhaps matches TRBD1 (5 bases). The CDR3 extends over 11 amino acids. The V and J ends lost 7 bases and 6 bases respectively, with 9 bases between them. The germline V gene has CDR1 SNHLY and CDR2 FYNNEI. CDR3 nucleotide sequence: TGTGCCAGCACCAGGGTCGCTGAAGCTTTCTTT. This codes for CASTRVAEAFF.

Concerning this clone: One end of the junction varies from germline; a read error may be responsible. The V and J genes are TRBV7-9 and TRBJ1-1, with TRBD1 as a possible D gene (5 bases). The CDR3 covers 14 residues. Germline lookup yields CDR1 SEHNR and CDR2 FQNEAQ (reference sequence). The CDR3 here is CASSLGRENTEAFF. The CDR3, as DNA: TGTGCCAGCAGTTTAGGCAGGGAGAACACTGAAGCTTTCTTT.

V and J are TRBV4-1 and TRBJ2-7, with 8 bases aligning to TRBD2. Germline lookup yields CDR1 MGHRA and CDR2 YSYEKL. The CDR3 length is 17 residues. The trim removed 0 bases at V and 0 bases at J, leaving 7 bases unmatched. CDR3 in amino acids: CASSQDLERGSSYEQYF. CDR3 DNA: TGCGCCAGCAGCCAAGATCTGGAGCGGGGGAGCTCCTACGAGCAGTACTTC.

This clone showed up just once. Within the sample, other DNA sequences also encode this same CDR3. The chain recombines TRBV11-2 with TRBJ1-1; D gene ambiguous. CDR3 length: 12 residues. Germline CDR1 is SGHAT and CDR2 is FQNNGV. Trimming stripped 1 base from V and 5 bases from J, with 5 bases between. CDR3 DNA: TGTGCCAGCAGCTTAGCCGGGACTGAAGCTTTCTTT. Translation gives CASSLAGTEAFF.

The rearrangement joins TRBV3-1 (or the pseudogene TRBV3-2) to TRBJ1-6; D uncertain. V gave up 4 bases and J gave up 6 bases, with 13 bases separating them. CDR3 length: 15 residues. Per germline, CDR1 LGHDT and CDR2 YNNKEL (reference sequence). CDR3 loop: CASSPKLGGNSPLHF. The CDR3 bases are TGTGCCAGCAGCCCGAAACTGGGAGGTAATTCACCCCTCCACTTT.

The chain links TRBV20-1 to TRBJ1-2, with TRBD1 matching 9 bases. V trimming: 3 bases; J trimming: 6 bases; junction bases outside the gene matches: 2. The CDR3 has 12 amino acids. Germline CDR1 DFQATT, CDR2 SNEGSKA (reference sequence). DNA of the CDR3: TGCAGTGCTAGTGGGACAGGGAATGGCTACACCTTC. As protein: CSASGTGNGYTF.

The chain employs TRBV9 and TRBJ2-7, with 10 bases lining up with TRBD1. The CDR3 has 14 amino acids. Trimming removed 6 bases from V and 4 bases from J; junction bases left unmatched: 7. Germline V CDR1 and CDR2: SGDLS, YYNGEE. The CDR3 DNA reads as TGTGCCAGCACTAGGGGACAGGGGACGTACGAGCAGTACTTC. It specifies CASTRGQGTYEQYF.

The V gene is TRBV6-5, the J gene TRBJ2-7; 9 nucleotides agree with TRBD1. The trim removed 7 bases at V and 4 bases at J, leaving 8 bases unmatched. CDR3 length: 14 amino acids. Germline CDR1 MNHEY, CDR2 SVGAGI. The DNA of the CDR3 is TGTGCCAGCACCCCACAGGGGGCTCGGTACGAGCAGTACTTC. Translation: CASTPQGARYEQYF.

This rearrangement joins TRBV28 to TRBJ1-5; D call uncertain. The V and J ends lost 11 bases and 4 bases respectively, with 18 bases between them. Germline V CDR1 and CDR2: MDHEN, SYDVKM. The length of the CDR3 is 14 residues. CDR3 DNA sequence: TGTGCCGCCAGCAGTGTTTCGGGGAATCAGCCCCAGCATTTT. Amino acid sequence: CAASSVSGNQPQHF.

The rearrangement joins TRBV3-1 (or the pseudogene TRBV3-2) to TRBJ1-1, with no clear D. Trimming removed 1 base at V and 1 base at J, with 10 bases between. Per germline, CDR1 LGHDT and CDR2 YNNKEL (reference sequence). This CDR3 spans 15 amino acids. The CDR3: CASSQGLVGNTEAFF. DNA for the CDR3: TGTGCCAGCAGCCAAGGTTTAGTTGGGAACACTGAAGCTTTCTTT.

This sequence joins TRBV5-1 and TRBJ2-1; TRBD2 agrees at 9 bases. Trimming at V came to 3 bases and at J to 8 bases, leaving 9 bases not matched to a gene. Germline V gene lookup returns CDR1 SGHRS and CDR2 YFSETQ. The CDR3 is 15 amino acids. In nucleotides, the CDR3 is TGCGCCAGCAGCTCAACGGGAGCGGGGGGCTATGAGCAGTTCTTC. It yields the protein CASSSTGAGGYEQFF.

V gene TRBV25-1 combines with J gene TRBJ2-2; possibly TRBD2 for D (6 bases). CDR1 is MGHDK and CDR2 is SYGVNS in the germline V gene. This CDR3 has 15 amino acids. Trimming took 3 bases from V and 5 from J, leaving 13 bases between them. Written as DNA, the CDR3 is TGTGCCAGCAGTGATTGGCGGGGAGGTACCGGGGAGCTGTTTTTT. It translates to CASSDWRGGTGELFF.

The V call is TRBV6-1, the J call TRBJ2-7; 7 nucleotides line up with TRBD2. V was pared by 1 base and J by 4 bases, with 7 bases of the junction left unmatched. The CDR3 has 15 residues. Germline values: CDR1 MNHNS, CDR2 SASEGT. DNA for the CDR3: TGTGCCAGCAGTGAAGGGGGGGGGAAAGTTTACGAGCAGTACTTC. Its translation: CASSEGGGKVYEQYF.

A few counts support this clone. This rearrangement joins TRBV19 to TRBJ1-5, with a tentative D call TRBD1 (5 bases). With 0 bases removed from V and 5 bases from J, the gap between germline ends came to 14 bases. In germline, CDR1 is LNHDA, CDR2 SQIVND (reference sequence). The CDR3 has 16 amino acids. In DNA form, the CDR3 reads TGTGCCAGTAGTATAGATCGGGGGAACGACTATCAGCCCCAGCATTTT. Encoded protein: CASSIDRGNDYQPQHF.

This clone is a singleton in its sample. The V gene is TRBV5-1, the J gene TRBJ1-5, with 8 bases that match TRBD1. This CDR3 is built from 15 residues. The germline V gene has CDR1 SGHRS and CDR2 YFSETQ. V dropped 0 bases and J dropped 5; count of bases not matched to a gene: 4. This CDR3 reads CASSLEAGGHQPQHF. Here the CDR3 DNA reads TGCGCCAGCAGCTTGGAGGCAGGGGGCCATCAGCCCCAGCATTTT.

V is TRBV9 and J is TRBJ2-3, with D maybe TRBD2 (5 bases). Germline-derived CDR1 and CDR2 are SGDLS and YYNGEE. V lost 3 bases and J lost 0, with 8 bases in between. The CDR3 totals 14 residues. The CDR3 bases are TGTGCCAGCAGCGCAAGGACTAGCACAGATACGCAGTATTTT. Protein: CASSARTSTDTQYF.

The chain joins TRBV11-2 to TRBJ2-5, with 9 bases that match TRBD1. The V segment lost 5 bases and the J segment 4 bases; nucleotides outside the gene matches: 5. The CDR3 consists of 14 residues. The germline CDR1 and CDR2 sequences are SGHAT and FQNNGV. CDR3 DNA: TGTGCCAGCAGCGTCTCGACAGGGGGAGAGACCCAGTACTTC. Protein product: CASSVSTGGETQYF.

This clone appeared a single time. The chain uses TRBV5-1 and TRBJ2-2; TRBD1 aligns across 10 bases. This CDR3 has 16 amino acids. CDR1 SGHRS and CDR2 YFSETQ come from the germline V gene. Unmatched junction bases numbered 5, after V lost 4 bases and J lost 2 bases. The CDR3 reads CASSPDRGLNTGELFF. CDR3 nucleotide sequence: TGCGCCAGCAGCCCCGACAGGGGGCTTAACACCGGGGAGCTGTTTTTT.

The chain uses TRBV7-2 and TRBJ1-2, with D unresolved. This CDR3 spans 11 amino acids. The V and J ends lost 3 bases and 8 bases respectively, with 7 bases between them. CDR1 is SGHTA, CDR2 FQGNSA, per germline. The CDR3 DNA reads as TGTGCCAGCAGCTTCTATGAGGGCTACACCTTC. Its translation: CASSFYEGYTF. Supplemented by reference TRBV7-2 and TRBJ1-2, the full variable domain reads GAGVSQSPSNKVTEKGKDVELRCDPISGHTALYWYRQSLGQGLEFLIYFQGNSAPDKSGLPSDRFSAERTGGSVSTLTIQRTQQEDSAVYLCASSFYEGYTFGSGTRLTVV.

The rearrangement links TRBV7-2 to TRBJ1-2; possibly TRBD1 for D (5 bases). The V end was cut by 5 bases, the J end by 5 bases, with 15 bases between. Germline CDR1 SGHTA, CDR2 FQGNSA. This CDR3 comprises 14 residues. For the CDR3, the DNA is TGTGCCAGCAGCATGGGACTTCACCAATATGGCTACACCTTC. It codes for CASSMGLHQYGYTF.

The chain's CDR3 is CSVVGRENTEAFF. Here the CDR3 DNA reads TGCAGCGTTGTCGGCAGGGAGAACACTGAAGCTTTCTTT. The chain carries TRBV29-1 and TRBJ1-1; possibly TRBD1 for D (5 bases). Germline V gives CDR1 SQVTM, CDR2 ANQGSEA. The CDR3 is made up of 13 amino acids. The V and J ends lost 4 bases and 1 base respectively, with 10 bases between them.

The J gene is TRBJ1-2, the V gene TRBV27; 7 bases are shared with TRBD1. The CDR3 covers 14 residues. Germline V gives CDR1 MNHEY, CDR2 SMNVEV (reference sequence). J was trimmed by 8 bases and V by 1 base; bases with no gene match: 7. The CDR3 reads CASSLLSQGGGYTF. For the CDR3, the DNA is TGTGCCAGCAGTTTATTAAGTCAGGGGGGCGGCTACACCTTC.

The chain couples TRBV7-2 to TRBJ2-1, with TRBD2 identical over 14 bases. The CDR3 extends over 16 amino acids. V shed 3 bases and J 8 bases; nucleotides not matched to a gene: 6. Germline V CDR1 and CDR2: SGHTA, FQGNSA. The CDR3 nucleotides read TGTGCCAGCAGCTTGACTAGCGGGGGGGCCATGTATGAGCAGTTCTTC. It yields the protein CASSLTSGGAMYEQFF.

The chain joins TRBV2 to TRBJ1-4; TRBD1 might be the D (5 bases). Trimming cost V 2 bases and J 14 bases, with 9 bases left between them. CDR1 is SNHLY, CDR2 FYNNEI, per germline. The CDR3 has 11 amino acids. CDR3: CASSETRGLFF. The CDR3 nucleotides are TGTGCCAGCAGTGAAACACGGGGGCTGTTTTTT. The full variable domain, completed using reference TRBV2 and TRBJ1-4, is EPEVTQTPSHQVTQMGQEVILRCVPISNHLYFYWYRQILGQKVEFLVSFYNNEISEKSEIFDDQFSVERPDGSNFTLKIRSTKLEDSAMYFCASSETRGLFFGSGTQLSVL.